The rows below give T cell receptor beta chains drawn from one sample of a study of blood T cell repertoires in COVID-19. The assay was immunoSEQ multiplex PCR, and TCRdb's table has in-frame clones only and misses some. Here the sample spans 200,000 to 250,000 clones, 83% being singletons. The sample was peripheral blood. Source of these receptors: a human donor in a cohort sampled during active COVID-19. Both conserved end residues are part of each CDR3. Each record gives: CDR3 length, J gene, D gene, clone size, V gene, CDR3 DNA, CDR3 protein. D genes are given only for firm matches. Clone size, where shown, is once, few, many, or a class for clones that have expanded.

cdr3_length: 15; j_call: TRBJ2-1; d_call: TRBD1; clone_size: NA; v_call: TRBV18; cdr3_nt: TGTGCCAGCTCGGAAAGGACAGGGGGCTACAATGAGCAGTTCTTC; cdr3_aa: CASSERTGGYNEQFF
cdr3_length: 16; j_call: TRBJ2-2; d_call: NA; clone_size: NA; v_call: TRBV4-1; cdr3_nt: TGCGCCAGCAGCCAGAAGGACCCAGACAGCGCCGGGGAGCTGTTTTTT; cdr3_aa: CASSQKDPDSAGELFF
cdr3_length: 16; j_call: TRBJ2-3; d_call: TRBD2; clone_size: NA; v_call: TRBV3-1/TRBV3-2; cdr3_nt: TGTGCCAGCAGCCGCTACCTAGCGGGCCTCACAGATACGCAGTATTTT; cdr3_aa: CASSRYLAGLTDTQYF
cdr3_length: 11; j_call: TRBJ1-1; d_call: NA; clone_size: NA; v_call: TRBV30; cdr3_nt: TGTGCCTGGGTGGCGGGCACTGAAGCTTTCTTT; cdr3_aa: CAWVAGTEAFF
cdr3_length: 13; j_call: TRBJ1-5; d_call: NA; clone_size: NA; v_call: TRBV28; cdr3_nt: TGTGCCAGCATTCGGGACATTAACCAGCCCCAGCATTTT; cdr3_aa: CASIRDINQPQHF
cdr3_length: 16; j_call: TRBJ2-3; d_call: TRBD2; clone_size: NA; v_call: TRBV5-4; cdr3_nt: TGTGCCAGCAGCTTTCGGCTAGCGGGGAGCACAGATACGCAGTATTTT; cdr3_aa: CASSFRLAGSTDTQYF
cdr3_length: 13; j_call: TRBJ1-5; d_call: NA; clone_size: NA; v_call: TRBV10-3; cdr3_nt: TGTGCCATCACCCCGGAGGGTGGCCAGCCCCAGCATTTT; cdr3_aa: CAITPEGGQPQHF
cdr3_length: 13; j_call: TRBJ2-2; d_call: NA; clone_size: many; v_call: TRBV30; cdr3_nt: TGTGCCTGGAGTGCGTCCGGGACCGGGGAGCTGTTTTTT; cdr3_aa: CAWSASGTGELFF
cdr3_length: 15; j_call: TRBJ2-1; d_call: TRBD2; clone_size: NA; v_call: TRBV19; cdr3_nt: TGTGCCAGTAGTATGCCGGGACTAGCGCGGAATGAGCAGTTCTTC; cdr3_aa: CASSMPGLARNEQFF
cdr3_length: 14; j_call: TRBJ2-1; d_call: NA; clone_size: NA; v_call: TRBV28; cdr3_nt: TGTGCCAGCTTCTCGGGCGGGGCAGAGGGTGAGCAGTTCTTC; cdr3_aa: CASFSGGAEGEQFF
cdr3_length: 12; j_call: TRBJ1-6; d_call: NA; clone_size: few; v_call: TRBV28; cdr3_nt: TGTGCCAGTCGAGACTACGGGTCACCCCTCCACTTT; cdr3_aa: CASRDYGSPLHF
cdr3_length: 15; j_call: TRBJ1-1; d_call: NA; clone_size: NA; v_call: TRBV30; cdr3_nt: TGTGCCTGGAACGGTCCACGGGGGATGAACACTGAAGCTTTCTTT; cdr3_aa: CAWNGPRGMNTEAFF
cdr3_length: 13; j_call: TRBJ2-3; d_call: NA; clone_size: NA; v_call: TRBV5-5; cdr3_nt: TGTGCCAGTCTGACGGAGGACACAGATACGCAGTATTTT; cdr3_aa: CASLTEDTDTQYF
cdr3_length: 17; j_call: TRBJ1-4; d_call: NA; clone_size: NA; v_call: TRBV5-1; cdr3_nt: TGCGCCAGCAGCCTGGGCCTTAAGCCTGCAACTAATGAAAAACTGTTTTTT; cdr3_aa: CASSLGLKPATNEKLFF
cdr3_length: 14; j_call: TRBJ1-2; d_call: NA; clone_size: NA; v_call: TRBV7-9; cdr3_nt: TGTGCCAGCAGCTCGCTCAGGATTCCTGAGGGCTACACCTTC; cdr3_aa: CASSSLRIPEGYTF
cdr3_length: 15; j_call: TRBJ2-3; d_call: TRBD1; clone_size: NA; v_call: TRBV5-1; cdr3_nt: TGCGCCAGCAGCTTCCGCGGACAGGTGGTTGATACGCAGTATTTT; cdr3_aa: CASSFRGQVVDTQYF
cdr3_length: 15; j_call: TRBJ2-6; d_call: TRBD1; clone_size: few; v_call: TRBV10-1; cdr3_nt: TGCGCCAGCAGCCGACAGGGAGCTGGGGCCAACGTCCTGACTTTC; cdr3_aa: CASSRQGAGANVLTF
cdr3_length: 15; j_call: TRBJ1-2; d_call: NA; clone_size: NA; v_call: TRBV30; cdr3_nt: TGTGCCTGGAGTCCCCGGACACAATTCAACTATGGCTACACCTTC; cdr3_aa: CAWSPRTQFNYGYTF
cdr3_length: 18; j_call: TRBJ1-2; d_call: NA; clone_size: NA; v_call: TRBV28; cdr3_nt: TGTGCCAGCAGTTTATTCAGGGGCGCCGAAATACATAACTGGGGCTACACCTTC; cdr3_aa: CASSLFRGAEIHNWGYTF
cdr3_length: 16; j_call: TRBJ2-1; d_call: TRBD2; clone_size: NA; v_call: TRBV7-9; cdr3_nt: TGTGCCAGCAGCCCGACGACTAGCGGGTTGTACAATGAGCAGTTCTTC; cdr3_aa: CASSPTTSGLYNEQFF
cdr3_length: 15; j_call: TRBJ2-1; d_call: NA; clone_size: NA; v_call: TRBV24-1; cdr3_nt: TGTGCCACCAGCCGACTTGATGACTCCTACAATGAGCAGTTCTTC; cdr3_aa: CATSRLDDSYNEQFF
cdr3_length: 15; j_call: TRBJ2-4; d_call: NA; clone_size: NA; v_call: TRBV7-9; cdr3_nt: TGTGCCAGCAGCTTAACGGTGAGGGCTCAAAACATTCAGTACTTC; cdr3_aa: CASSLTVRAQNIQYF
cdr3_length: 15; j_call: TRBJ1-4; d_call: NA; clone_size: NA; v_call: TRBV6-1; cdr3_nt: TGTGCCAGCAGTGAGACTGGGGCCCAGAGAGAAAAACTGTTTTTT; cdr3_aa: CASSETGAQREKLFF
cdr3_length: 12; j_call: TRBJ2-3; d_call: NA; clone_size: NA; v_call: TRBV7-9; cdr3_nt: TGTGCCAGCAGCTTAGAGCGGGATACGCAGTATTTT; cdr3_aa: CASSLERDTQYF
cdr3_length: 18; j_call: TRBJ1-2; d_call: NA; clone_size: NA; v_call: TRBV28; cdr3_nt: TGTGCCAGCAGCCCTAATTTTTTGTTGAACCCATATAACTATGGCTACACCTTC; cdr3_aa: CASSPNFLLNPYNYGYTF
cdr3_length: 13; j_call: TRBJ2-3; d_call: NA; clone_size: NA; v_call: TRBV28; cdr3_nt: TGTGCCAGCAGTTCCGCGGCAGAATATACGCAGTATTTT; cdr3_aa: CASSSAAEYTQYF
cdr3_length: 15; j_call: TRBJ2-5; d_call: NA; clone_size: NA; v_call: TRBV21-1; cdr3_nt: TGTGCCAGCAGCAAACCGAAGGGGACAGGGGAGACCCAGTACTTC; cdr3_aa: CASSKPKGTGETQYF
cdr3_length: 16; j_call: TRBJ1-3; d_call: NA; clone_size: few; v_call: TRBV21-1; cdr3_nt: TGTGCCAGCAGCAAACCCCAGGACAGAGGAGGAAACACCATATATTTT; cdr3_aa: CASSKPQDRGGNTIYF
cdr3_length: 13; j_call: TRBJ2-5; d_call: NA; clone_size: NA; v_call: TRBV7-9; cdr3_nt: TGTGCCAGCAGTTATTCAGCAGGAGAGACCCAGTACTTC; cdr3_aa: CASSYSAGETQYF
cdr3_length: 14; j_call: TRBJ2-4; d_call: NA; clone_size: few; v_call: TRBV5-1; cdr3_nt: TGCGCCAGCAGCTTGGCCAGGGGAGTTAACATTCAGTACTTC; cdr3_aa: CASSLARGVNIQYF
cdr3_length: 14; j_call: TRBJ1-3; d_call: NA; clone_size: NA; v_call: TRBV18; cdr3_nt: TGTGCCAGCTCACCGGGCAGGATCGGAAACACCATATATTTT; cdr3_aa: CASSPGRIGNTIYF
cdr3_length: 18; j_call: TRBJ2-4; d_call: NA; clone_size: NA; v_call: TRBV19; cdr3_nt: TGTGCCAGTAGTATCGGGGCTTGGGACATTCTCCCCAAAAACATTCAGTACTTC; cdr3_aa: CASSIGAWDILPKNIQYF
cdr3_length: 16; j_call: TRBJ2-7; d_call: NA; clone_size: NA; v_call: TRBV28; cdr3_nt: TGTGCCAGCAGGGACACGGACGGGACTCGGCAGAGCGAGCAGTACTTC; cdr3_aa: CASRDTDGTRQSEQYF
cdr3_length: 15; j_call: TRBJ2-1; d_call: NA; clone_size: NA; v_call: TRBV7-8; cdr3_nt: TGTGCCAGCAGCTTATTCCCTACAGATTACAATGAGCAGTTCTTC; cdr3_aa: CASSLFPTDYNEQFF
cdr3_length: 14; j_call: TRBJ1-4; d_call: NA; clone_size: NA; v_call: TRBV6-5; cdr3_nt: TGTGCCACCGTATCTCGAGCAACTAATGAAAAACTGTTTTTT; cdr3_aa: CATVSRATNEKLFF
cdr3_length: 16; j_call: TRBJ2-5; d_call: NA; clone_size: NA; v_call: TRBV10-3; cdr3_nt: TGTGCCATCAGTGAGTCTCGAAGGGACTACCAAGAGACCCAGTACTTC; cdr3_aa: CAISESRRDYQETQYF
cdr3_length: 16; j_call: TRBJ2-2; d_call: TRBD2; clone_size: NA; v_call: TRBV5-1; cdr3_nt: TGCGCCAGCAGCTTAATGCGGGAGGCGAACACCGGGGAGCTGTTTTTT; cdr3_aa: CASSLMREANTGELFF
cdr3_length: 14; j_call: TRBJ2-3; d_call: TRBD1; clone_size: NA; v_call: TRBV5-1; cdr3_nt: TGCGCCAGCAGCTTGGAAGGGGGCCGAGATACGCAGTATTTT; cdr3_aa: CASSLEGGRDTQYF
cdr3_length: 15; j_call: TRBJ2-5; d_call: NA; clone_size: NA; v_call: TRBV7-9; cdr3_nt: TGTGCCAGCAGCTTAGTTGTGGGCGCGGGGGAGACCCAGTACTTC; cdr3_aa: CASSLVVGAGETQYF
cdr3_length: 13; j_call: TRBJ2-3; d_call: TRBD1; clone_size: NA; v_call: TRBV12-3/TRBV12-4; cdr3_nt: TGTGCCGTACAGGGGAGTTGGGCAGATACGCAGTATTTT; cdr3_aa: CAVQGSWADTQYF
cdr3_length: 16; j_call: TRBJ2-7; d_call: NA; clone_size: NA; v_call: TRBV5-4; cdr3_nt: TGTGCCAGCAGCTTGGATCGAGCGGACGGGGTCTACGAGCAGTACTTC; cdr3_aa: CASSLDRADGVYEQYF
cdr3_length: 14; j_call: TRBJ1-1; d_call: TRBD1; clone_size: NA; v_call: TRBV29-1; cdr3_nt: TGCAGCGTGGCCCAGGGGGAATCGAACACTGAAGCTTTCTTT; cdr3_aa: CSVAQGESNTEAFF
cdr3_length: 15; j_call: TRBJ1-4; d_call: TRBD1; clone_size: NA; v_call: TRBV6-5; cdr3_nt: TGTGCCAGCAGTTCCCAGACAGGGGGGTCTGAAAAACTGTTTTTT; cdr3_aa: CASSSQTGGSEKLFF
cdr3_length: 16; j_call: TRBJ2-3; d_call: TRBD2; clone_size: NA; v_call: TRBV18; cdr3_nt: TGTGCCAGCTCACCACCGGAAGCGGGGGTGACAGATACGCAGTATTTT; cdr3_aa: CASSPPEAGVTDTQYF
cdr3_length: 15; j_call: TRBJ1-2; d_call: TRBD1; clone_size: few; v_call: TRBV3-1/TRBV3-2; cdr3_nt: TGTGCCAGCAGCCAAGATGTTGGGACAGGGCTTGGCTACACCTTC; cdr3_aa: CASSQDVGTGLGYTF
cdr3_length: 15; j_call: TRBJ2-1; d_call: NA; clone_size: NA; v_call: TRBV18; cdr3_nt: TGTGCCAGCTCACCAGCAGAGGGCTCCTACAATGAGCAGTTCTTC; cdr3_aa: CASSPAEGSYNEQFF
cdr3_length: 14; j_call: TRBJ1-1; d_call: NA; clone_size: NA; v_call: TRBV12-5; cdr3_nt: TGTGCTAGTGCCAAGGGACTGAGGAACACTGAAGCTTTCTTT; cdr3_aa: CASAKGLRNTEAFF